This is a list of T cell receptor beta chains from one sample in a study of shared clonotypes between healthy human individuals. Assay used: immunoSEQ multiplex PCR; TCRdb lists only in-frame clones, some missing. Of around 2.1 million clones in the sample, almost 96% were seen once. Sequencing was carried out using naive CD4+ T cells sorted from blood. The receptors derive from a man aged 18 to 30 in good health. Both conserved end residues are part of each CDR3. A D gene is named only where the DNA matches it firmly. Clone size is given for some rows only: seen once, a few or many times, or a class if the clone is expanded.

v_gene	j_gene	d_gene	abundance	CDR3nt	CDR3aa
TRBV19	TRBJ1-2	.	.	TGTGCCAGTACGACAGCTAACTATGGCTACACCTTC	CASTTANYGYTF
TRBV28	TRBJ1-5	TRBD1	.	TGTGCCAGCAGTTTGACGGGACAGGCCAATCAGCCCCAGCATTTT	CASSLTGQANQPQHF
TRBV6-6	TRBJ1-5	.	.	TGTGCCAGCAGTTACCAGGTGGGGGGTCAGCCCCAGCATTTT	CASSYQVGGQPQHF
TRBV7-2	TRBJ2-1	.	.	TGTGCCAGCAGCTTAGCTGGGACCAGCTCCTACAATGAGCAGTTCTTC	CASSLAGTSSYNEQFF
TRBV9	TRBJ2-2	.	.	TGTGCCAGCAGCGTAGGGCCGGAATCGAACACCGGGGAGCTGTTTTTT	CASSVGPESNTGELFF
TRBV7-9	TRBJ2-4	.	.	TGTGCCAGCAGCCCACTACAGGGATTAGCCAAAAACATTCAGTACTTC	CASSPLQGLAKNIQYF
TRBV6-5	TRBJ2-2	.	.	TGTGCCTCCGGGACTCATAACACCGGGGAGCTGTTTTTT	CASGTHNTGELFF
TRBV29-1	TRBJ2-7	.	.	TGCAGCGTGGAGGAAAGAGGGTTTACCTACGAGCAGTACTTC	CSVEERGFTYEQYF
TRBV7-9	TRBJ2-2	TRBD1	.	TGTGCCAGCAGCTTAGGGGACAGGGACACCGGGGAGCTGTTTTTT	CASSLGDRDTGELFF
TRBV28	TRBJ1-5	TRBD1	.	TGTGCCAGCAGCGCCGGACAGGGGAATCAGCCCCAGCATTTT	CASSAGQGNQPQHF
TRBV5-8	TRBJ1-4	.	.	TGTGCCAGCAGCTTGGCCCAGAGGGGATTTGAAAAACTGTTTTTT	CASSLAQRGFEKLFF
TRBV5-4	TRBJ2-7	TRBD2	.	TGTGCCAGCAGCCGCCCAGCGGGAGAGGGCTCCTACGAGCAGTACTTC	CASSRPAGEGSYEQYF
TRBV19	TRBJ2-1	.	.	TGTGCCAGTAGTATATTGGCCAGGGAGCCCGACAATGAGCAGTTCTTC	CASSILAREPDNEQFF
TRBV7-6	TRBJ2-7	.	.	TGTGCCAGCAGCTCCGGGACAACGCCATACGAGCAGTACTTC	CASSSGTTPYEQYF
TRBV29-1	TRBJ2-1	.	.	TGCAGCGTTGGCCAGACCTACAATGAGCAGTTCTTC	CSVGQTYNEQFF
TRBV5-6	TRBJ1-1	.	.	TGTGCCAGCAGCTTGGGGGGGTCGGTTGTGAACACTGAAGCTTTCTTT	CASSLGGSVVNTEAFF
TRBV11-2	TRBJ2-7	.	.	TGTGCCAGCAGCTTAGAACCCTCCTACGAGCAGTACTTC	CASSLEPSYEQYF
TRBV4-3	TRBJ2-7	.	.	TGCGCCAGCAGCCAAGAGGTGGGAGGCAGCTCCTACGAGCAGTACTTC	CASSQEVGGSSYEQYF
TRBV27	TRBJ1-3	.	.	TGTGCCAGCAGTCTAGGGACAACTGGAAACACCATATATTTT	CASSLGTTGNTIYF
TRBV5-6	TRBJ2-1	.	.	TGTGCCAGCAGCTTGACGAGATACAATGAGCAGTTCTTC	CASSLTRYNEQFF
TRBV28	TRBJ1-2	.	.	TGTGCCACCAACCCAGGGTATGGCTACACCTTC	CATNPGYGYTF
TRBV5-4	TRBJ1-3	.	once	TGTGCCAGCAGCCTCGACAGTACTGGAAACACCATATATTTT	CASSLDSTGNTIYF
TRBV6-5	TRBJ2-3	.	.	TGTGCCAGCAGTTATTCAGGCAGGACAGATACGCAGTATTTT	CASSYSGRTDTQYF
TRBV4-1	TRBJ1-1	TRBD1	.	TGCGCCAGCAGCCGAGGACAGGGGGTGGGCACTGAAGCTTTCTTT	CASSRGQGVGTEAFF